This T cell receptor beta chain is from a study of blood T cell repertoires in COVID-19. Study-level information: PBMCs, B-cell-depleted T cells, or T cells provided the cDNA or gDNA that made up the material.

V gave up 0 bases and J gave up 4 bases; unmatched junction bases: 5. Germline assignment: CDR1 SGHRS and CDR2 YFSETQ. The CDR3 contains 16 residues. As concerns this clone: Different DNA sequences within this sample yield the same CDR3.

Authors' analysis steps: Amplification from reference gene primers served as the basis for estimated nucleated cell counts. Sequenced by immunoSEQ multiplex PCR; TCRdb stores in-frame clones only, minus some. V and J calls and clone size are given by that table; D and trimming were obtained from the DNA. The table lists 250,000 or so clones, approximately 84% of them singletons. V is TRBV5-1 and J is TRBJ2-2; 8 positions match TRBD1. Specimen: PBMCs or T cells enriched from blood (not recorded which). The clonotype originates from a woman in her fifties or sixties who had been exposed to COVID-19. The CDR3 DNA is TGCGCCAGCAGCTTGGGTCAGGGGGCTGGCACCGGGGAGCTGTTTTTT. Its protein is CASSLGQGAGTGELFF.